This T cell receptor beta chain was captured in a study of cytomegalovirus exposure and HLA in healthy donors. This clone was counted only a few times. PCR primers comprised 60 Vbeta and 13 Jbeta primers. Method: immunoSEQ multiplex PCR; TCRdb's copy keeps in-frame clones and lacks some. The data contain 150,000 to 200,000 clones, around two thirds of them singletons. Germline CDR1 and CDR2: SGHAT and FQDESV (reference sequence). This CDR3 region has 15 residues. V lost 2 bases to trimming and J lost 3 bases, with 12 bases between them. Sequenced: PBMCs. The receptor comes from a man in his forties or fifties in good health and CMV-seronegative. This sequence joins TRBV11-1 and TRBJ2-3; D might be TRBD1 (5 bases). CDR3 coding DNA: TGTGCCAGCAGCTTAAGGGGCGCTGGGACAGATACGCAGTATTTT. This codes for CASSLRGAGTDTQYF.